This TCR beta chain was recorded in a study of OX40 agonist ivuxolimab in advanced cancers. There are 21 residues in the CDR3. V dropped 4 bases and J dropped 4; count of bases not matched to a gene: 16. Germline CDR1 is LNHDA and CDR2 is SQIVND (reference sequence). Here immunoSEQ multiplex PCR was the method, and the copy in TCRdb shows in-frame clones only, minus some. The sample carries tens of thousands of clones, about 85% recorded once. Blood was sampled at baseline, cycle 4 day 1, and cycle 7 day 1. Notes on the study in general: On average, CD8+ T cells had more expanded clones than CD4+. There was clonal expansion of CD4+ and CD8+ blood T cells by week 6 at 0.1 to 3.0 mg/kg.

Comment on this clone: Its target is unknown.

This chain links TRBV19 with TRBJ2-1; 16 nucleotides match TRBD2. The input for sequencing was CD4+ or CD8+ T cells sorted from blood, taken in a trial of the OX40 agonist ivuxolimab. This receptor was obtained from an adult with an advanced solid tumor such as melanoma, head and neck, liver or kidney cancer. The CDR3 DNA reads as TGTGCCAGTAGTAGAAACCCCCCCGGGACTAGCGGGGGGGCGTTGTACAATGAGCAGTTCTTC. Translated: CASSRNPPGTSGGALYNEQFF.